This T cell receptor beta chain is from a study of T cells after yellow fever vaccination. The overall study: Libraries from low-cell-number fractions were prepared with the SMART-Seq v4 Ultra Low Input RNA kit. Study-level points and caveats: The secondary response peaked faster, at day 5 versus 15, but was weaker.

Germline V gene data show CDR1 as SGHRS and CDR2 as YFSETQ. CDR3 length: 14 residues. J gave up 6 bases and V 5 bases, and 7 bases lay outside the gene matches. A word on this clonotype: As yet, its antigen is unknown.

From the 5' RACE reads, TCRdb called clonotypes with MiXCR, one entry per CDR3 protein. The sample shows 200,000 to 300,000 distinct CDR3 sequences, roughly 13% of them seen only once. The clonotype was recovered from a man in his thirties or forties who received the YFV17D yellow fever vaccine. The source was CD4+ T cells sorted from PBMCs, collected 45 days after the yellow fever booster vaccination. J is TRBJ2-3 and V is TRBV5-1, with 9 bases lining up with TRBD2. CDR3 protein: CASRGVAGADTQYF. The DNA for the CDR3 is TGCGCCAGCAGGGGAGTAGCGGGAGCCGATACGCAGTATTTT.